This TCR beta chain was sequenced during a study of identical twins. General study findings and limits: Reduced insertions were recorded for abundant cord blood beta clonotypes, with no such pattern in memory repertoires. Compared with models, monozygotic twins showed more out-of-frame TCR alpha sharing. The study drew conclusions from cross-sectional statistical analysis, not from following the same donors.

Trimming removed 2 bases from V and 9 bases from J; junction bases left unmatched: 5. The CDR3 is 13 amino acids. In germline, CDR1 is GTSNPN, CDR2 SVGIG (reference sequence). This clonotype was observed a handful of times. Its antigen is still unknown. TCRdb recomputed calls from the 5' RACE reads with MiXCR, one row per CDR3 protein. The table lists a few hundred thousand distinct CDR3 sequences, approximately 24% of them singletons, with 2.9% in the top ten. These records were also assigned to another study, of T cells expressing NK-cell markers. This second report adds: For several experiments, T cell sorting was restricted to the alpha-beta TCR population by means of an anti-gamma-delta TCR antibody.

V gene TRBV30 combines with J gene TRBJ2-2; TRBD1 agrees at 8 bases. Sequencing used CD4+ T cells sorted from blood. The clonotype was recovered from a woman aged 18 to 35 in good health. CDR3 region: CAWSLDRVRELFF. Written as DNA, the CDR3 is TGTGCCTGGAGTTTGGACAGGGTCAGGGAGCTGTTTTTT.